This TCR beta chain was sequenced for a study of blood T cell repertoires in COVID-19. Overall study context: Some COVID-19 samples were acute and others convalescent; all came from the United States, Italy and Spain. Sample material is recorded as cDNA or gDNA derived from T cells, B-cell-depleted T cells, or PBMCs.

Seattle-derived patients entered the study during active infection and were followed longitudinally. The CDR3 contains 15 residues. In germline, CDR1 is SGHNT, CDR2 YYREEE (reference sequence). V lost 2 bases to trimming and J lost 6 bases, with 14 bases between them. Original methodology: Amplified reference gene primers provided the basis for estimating nucleated cell counts. Data came from immunoSEQ multiplex PCR; TCRdb stores just in-frame clones and leaves some out. That table supplies the V and J calls and clone size; D and trimming were determined from the DNA. The table shows under 200,000 clones, with 82% occurring only once.

The receptor was derived from a woman in her sixties or seventies with COVID-19, enrolled during active disease. Sequenced material: peripheral blood. This chain connects TRBV5-4 to TRBJ2-2, with a weak D call TRBD2 (6 bases). In nucleotides, the CDR3 is TGTGCCAGCAGCTTTGGCGGGGCGCGGGCCGGGGAGCTGTTTTTT. Residues: CASSFGGARAGELFF.